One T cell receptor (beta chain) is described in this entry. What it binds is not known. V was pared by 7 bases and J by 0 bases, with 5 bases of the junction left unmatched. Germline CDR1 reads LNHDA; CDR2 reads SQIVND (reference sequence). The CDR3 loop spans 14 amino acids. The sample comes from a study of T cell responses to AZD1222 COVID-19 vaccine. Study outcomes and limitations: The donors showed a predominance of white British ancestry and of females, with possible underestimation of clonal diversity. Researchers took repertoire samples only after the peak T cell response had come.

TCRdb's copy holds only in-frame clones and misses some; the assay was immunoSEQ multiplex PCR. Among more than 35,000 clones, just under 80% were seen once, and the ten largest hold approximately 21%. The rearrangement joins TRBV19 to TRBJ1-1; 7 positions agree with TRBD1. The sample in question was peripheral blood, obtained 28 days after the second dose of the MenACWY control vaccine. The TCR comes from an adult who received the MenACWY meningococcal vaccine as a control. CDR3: CASIAGGVNTEAFF. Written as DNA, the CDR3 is TGTGCCAGTATCGCAGGGGGGGTGAACACTGAAGCTTTCTTT.